The 16 T cell receptor beta chains below come from one sample, sequenced in a study of cytomegalovirus exposure and HLA in healthy donors. The study ran its PCR with 60 Vbeta and 13 Jbeta primers. The repertoire was sequenced with immunoSEQ multiplex PCR; TCRdb's copy has only in-frame clones and lacks some. The table shows 98,000 or so clones, with under 80% occurring only once. Sequencing was done on a sample of PBMCs. The receptors were gathered from a man aged 35-49 years in good health and CMV-seronegative.

CDR3 in amino acids: CASSIVSTSPADTQYF. The CDR3 DNA reads TGTGCCAGTAGTATTGTATCGACTAGTCCTGCAGATACGCAGTATTTT. The rearrangement joins TRBV19 to TRBJ2-3; D might be TRBD2 (6 bases). The CDR3 contains 16 residues. The V gene lost 3 bases and the J gene lost 4 bases, with 17 bases spanning the gap. The germline V gene has CDR1 LNHDA and CDR2 SQIVND (reference sequence). The full variable domain, rest sourced from reference TRBV19 and TRBJ2-3, is DGGITQSPKYLFRKEGQNVTLSCEQNLNHDAMYWYRQDPGQGLRLIYYSQIVNDFQKGDIAEGYSVSREKKESFPLTVTSAQKNPTAFYLCASSIVSTSPADTQYFGPGTRLTVL.

This clone appeared a few times. The rearrangement uses TRBV10-1 and TRBJ2-3; 11 positions match TRBD1. Germline-derived CDR1 and CDR2 are WNHNN and SYGVQD (reference sequence). V was clipped by 2 bases and J by 5 bases; unmatched bases: 6. There are 16 residues in the CDR3. This CDR3 reads CASSEGPGQGGDTQYF. CDR3 in DNA: TGCGCCAGCAGTGAGGGTCCGGGACAGGGGGGAGATACGCAGTATTTT.

This rearrangement joins TRBV6-1 to TRBJ2-6; D is unclear. CDR1 and CDR2 from the germline V gene are MNHNS and SASEGT. CDR3 length: 14 amino acids. V shed 8 bases and J shed 0 bases, with 8 bases lying between them. The CDR3: CASRSSSGANVLTF. The CDR3 nucleotides read TGTGCCAGCCGGTCGAGCTCTGGGGCCAACGTCCTGACTTTC.

Regarding this clone: Its ends do not fully match the called genes, so a read error is possible. The V call is TRBV7-9, the J call TRBJ2-5; 7 bases fit TRBD1. The CDR3 runs to 15 residues. Germline assignment: CDR1 SEHNR and CDR2 FQNEAQ (reference sequence). The DNA for the CDR3 is TGTTCCAGCAGCCCGGTCTTGACAGGGTTGGAAACCCAGTACTTC. As protein: CSSSPVLTGLETQYF.

The CDR3 loop is CASSGGTGGLRDIQYF. The CDR3, as DNA: TGTGCCAGCAGTGGGGGGACAGGGGGCTTGAGGGACATTCAGTACTTC. J is TRBJ2-4 and V is TRBV2, with 12 positions matching TRBD1. The CDR3 consists of 16 residues. Unmatched junction bases numbered 9, after V lost 4 bases and J lost 8 bases. Germline CDR1 SNHLY, CDR2 FYNNEI.

The V and J genes are TRBV19 and TRBJ2-1; TRBD2 matches 8 bases. The trim removed 7 bases at V and 9 bases at J, leaving 17 bases unmatched. CDR1 is LNHDA and CDR2 is SQIVND in the germline V gene (reference sequence). The CDR3 runs to 16 residues. The CDR3 DNA follows: TGTGCCAGTACCCCAACCCCGGGACGGGAGGGAGGTGAGCAGTTCTTC. Translated, it gives CASTPTPGREGGEQFF.

This sequence joins TRBV5-1 and TRBJ1-6; 9 bases match TRBD1. V lost 2 bases to trimming and J lost 7 bases; unmatched junction nucleotides: 4. This CDR3 region has 15 residues. The germline gives CDR1 SGHRS, CDR2 YFSETQ. The CDR3 sequence is CASSFTGTGNSPLHF. CDR3 DNA sequence: TGCGCCAGCAGCTTTACCGGGACAGGGAATTCACCCCTCCACTTT.

Written as DNA, the CDR3 is TGTGCCAGCAGCTTCCGGGGTGAGCAGTTCTTC. Translation gives CASSFRGEQFF. The V and J genes are TRBV5-6 and TRBJ2-1; D possibly corresponds to TRBD2 (5 bases). The germline V gene encodes CDR1 SGHDT and CDR2 YYEEEE. V lost 2 bases, J lost 9 bases, and 6 bases lay in between. This CDR3 is 11 amino acids long.

V usage is TRBV23-1 and J usage is TRBJ2-5; 11 nucleotides agree with TRBD2. With the DNA end fitting TRBJ2-7 better, the J assignment may be wrong. TRBV23-1 counts as an open reading frame of uncertain function. The CDR3 loop spans 21 amino acids. The CDR3 coding sequence is TGCGCCAGCAGTCAATCTCCGACTAGCGGGACCCCTGCCACCATCTCCTACGAGCAGTACTTC. Encoded protein: CASSQSPTSGTPATISYEQYF.

The CDR3 DNA reads TGTGCCAGCAGCTCAAAAACCGGGACAGGGGGCCCCACAGATACGCAGTATTTT. Protein: CASSSKTGTGGPTDTQYF. The genes are TRBV7-2 and TRBJ2-3; TRBD1 matches 12 bases. The CDR3 has 18 residues. V gave up 4 bases and J gave up 2 bases; unmatched junction bases: 10. Germline CDR1 reads SGHTA; CDR2 reads FQGNSA.

This rearrangement joins TRBV5-4 to TRBJ2-1; TRBD2 aligns across 10 bases. Germline CDR1 SGHNT, CDR2 YYREEE (reference sequence). V was pared by 1 base and J by 8 bases, with 15 bases of the junction left unmatched. The CDR3 contains 18 residues. The CDR3 spells CASSLWGLGLAGEDEQFF. Written as DNA, the CDR3 is TGTGCCAGCAGCTTGTGGGGCCTCGGGCTAGCGGGGGAGGATGAGCAGTTCTTC.

V usage is TRBV6-1 and J usage is TRBJ1-2; unclear D gene. Germline CDR1 is MNHNS and CDR2 is SASEGT. This CDR3 has 12 amino acids. V was cut by 7 bases and J by 5 bases, with 11 bases left in between. CDR3 region: CASIGGPYGYTF. CDR3 DNA sequence: TGTGCCAGCATAGGAGGTCCTTATGGCTACACCTTC.

This chain connects TRBV9 to TRBJ1-2, with unresolved D. Germline loops: CDR1 SGDLS, CDR2 YYNGEE. This CDR3 is built from 13 residues. Deletions cut 3 bases from V and 2 bases from J, with 8 bases between. CDR3 coding DNA: TGTGCCAGCAGCGGTACAGTGAACTATGGCTACACCTTC. It codes for CASSGTVNYGYTF.

V is TRBV7-9 and J is TRBJ1-1; no reliable D call. V was clipped by 7 bases and J by 4 bases, with 7 bases between them. This CDR3 has 11 residues. Germline V gene lookup returns CDR1 SEHNR and CDR2 FQNEAQ (reference sequence). CDR3 protein: CASILSTEAFF. The CDR3 DNA reads as TGTGCCAGCATCCTAAGCACTGAAGCTTTCTTT.

The gene calls are TRBV30 and TRBJ1-2; possibly TRBD1 for D (6 bases). CDR1 is GTSNPN, CDR2 SVGIG, per germline (reference sequence). The CDR3 sequence is 15 residues long. Trimming removed 2 bases from V and 8 bases from J, with 21 bases in between. The chain's CDR3 is CAWSLQDRFSEGYTF. CDR3 DNA: TGTGCCTGGAGTCTGCAAGACAGGTTTTCTGAGGGCTACACCTTC.

The rearrangement joins TRBV2 to TRBJ2-3; 8 nucleotides line up with TRBD2. CDR3 length: 15 amino acids. The V gene's germline CDR1 is SNHLY and CDR2 FYNNEI. The V and J ends lost 6 bases and 0 bases, in that order; junction bases with no gene match: 5. This CDR3 reads CASSSLAVSTDTQYF. In DNA form, the CDR3 reads TGTGCCAGCAGCTCACTAGCGGTCAGCACAGATACGCAGTATTTT.